This TCR beta chain was sequenced during a study of CD8 T cells in Susac syndrome. Study-wide results and limits: The study's TCR sequencing and HLA analysis drew on a certain number of individuals. That number was acknowledged as relatively small.

Controls matched for sex and age were healthy donors. RNA totalling roughly 0.45 to 1 ug underwent reverse transcription with random hexamers. A single record per CDR3 protein comes from TCRdb applying MiXCR to the immunoSEQ multiplex PCR reads. The sample holds 150,000 to 200,000 distinct CDR3 sequences; 90% to 95% are singletons and the top ten take about 0.13%. V was shortened by 0 bases and J by 1 base, with 8 bases between the two germline ends. The CDR3 length is 14 residues. Germline CDR1 GTSNPN, CDR2 SVGIG (reference sequence). Remarks on this clonotype: What it binds is not known.

The clonotype was recovered from a human donor in good health. Sequenced: CD4+ T cells from PBMCs. The chain joins TRBV30 to TRBJ2-3; D is unresolved. The CDR3: CAWSVLLGTDTQYF. Here the CDR3 DNA reads TGTGCCTGGAGTGTACTTTTGGGCACAGATACGCAGTATTTT.